In this sample, the clone carrying this T cell receptor (beta chain) turned up many times. The source material, RNA transcripts, was used to amplify TCR beta CDR3 regions. HTBI primers drove first-round RT-PCR of the TCR CDR3. TCRdb passed the multiplex PCR reads through MiXCR, listing each CDR3 protein once. Of approximately 600,000 distinct CDR3 sequences listed, 16% are singletons. The data were taken from a study of T cells in Graves' hyperthyroidism and ophthalmopathy. CDR1 and CDR2 (germline): DFQATT, SNEGSKA (reference sequence). This CDR3 is built from 15 residues. The junction had 8 bases not matched to a gene; V was cut back by 3 bases and J by 5 bases.

The sample consisted of blood. This chain links TRBV20-1 with TRBJ1-5, with 9 positions matching TRBD1. This sequence was found in a woman aged 25 to 39 with Graves' hyperthyroidism. CDR3 DNA: TGCAGTGCTAGGCCCGGGACAGGGAGGGATCAGCCCCAGCATTTT. It codes for CSARPGTGRDQPQHF.